This T cell receptor (beta chain) was obtained from a study of identical twins. General study findings and limits: Excess twin sharing in beta out-of-frame sequences was weaker. Models, which agreed with sharing between unrelated individuals, nonetheless underestimated the out-of-frame TCR alpha sharing seen in monozygotic twins.

This CDR3 is 13 amino acids long. CDR1 and CDR2 from the germline V gene are ENHRY and SYGVKD. V was cut by 11 bases and J by 5 bases, with 18 bases left in between. Template switching, a step in the protocol, added a universal primer site, and cDNA carried unique molecular identifiers. MiXCR, applied by TCRdb to the 5' RACE reads, yields one record per CDR3 protein. This table has 280,000 or so distinct CDR3 sequences, more than 6.5% appearing once. This clonotype was detected ten times or more. Its matching antigen is unknown. These data were likewise used in another study, on yellow fever vaccine responses in identical twins.

The rearrangement links TRBV10-3 to TRBJ1-1; D is possibly TRBD1 (5 bases). This TCR came from a woman under 30 in good health. Sequences were obtained from memory (CD45RO+) T cells sorted from blood. The CDR3 coding sequence is TGTGCCGCCGCAGGGTGGGTAGGGACTGAAGCTTTCTTT. Translating gives CAAAGWVGTEAFF.